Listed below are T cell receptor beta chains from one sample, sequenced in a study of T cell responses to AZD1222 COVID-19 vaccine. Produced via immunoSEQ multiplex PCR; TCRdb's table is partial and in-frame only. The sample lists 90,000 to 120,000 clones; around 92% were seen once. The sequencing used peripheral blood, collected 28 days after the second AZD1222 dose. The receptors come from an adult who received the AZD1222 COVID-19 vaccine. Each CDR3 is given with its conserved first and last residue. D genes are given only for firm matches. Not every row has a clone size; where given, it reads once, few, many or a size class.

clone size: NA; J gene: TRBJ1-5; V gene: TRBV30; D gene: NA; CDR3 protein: CAWSVLGNQPQHF; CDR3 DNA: TGTGCCTGGAGTGTACTAGGCAATCAGCCCCAGCATTTT
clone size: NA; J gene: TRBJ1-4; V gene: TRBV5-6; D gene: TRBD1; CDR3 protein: CASRPGTGGGEKLFF; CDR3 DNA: TGTGCCAGCAGGCCCGGGACAGGGGGCGGTGAAAAACTGTTTTTT
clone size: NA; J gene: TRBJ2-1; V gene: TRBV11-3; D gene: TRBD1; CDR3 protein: CASSKTGHNEQFF; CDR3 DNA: TGTGCCAGCAGCAAGACAGGGCACAATGAGCAGTTCTTC
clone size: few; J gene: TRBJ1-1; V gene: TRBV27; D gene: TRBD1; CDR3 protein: CASSLGQGNTEAFF; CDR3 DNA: TGTGCCAGCAGTTTAGGACAGGGGAACACTGAAGCTTTCTTT
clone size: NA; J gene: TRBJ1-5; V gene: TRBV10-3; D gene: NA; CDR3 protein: CATSRGDGSNQPQHF; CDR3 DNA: TGTGCCACCTCGAGGGGGGATGGGAGCAATCAGCCCCAGCATTTT
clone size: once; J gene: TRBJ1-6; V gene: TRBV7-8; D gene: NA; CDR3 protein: CASSQERTEYNSPLHF; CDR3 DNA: TGTGCCAGCAGCCAAGAGCGGACGGAATATAATTCACCCCTCCACTTT
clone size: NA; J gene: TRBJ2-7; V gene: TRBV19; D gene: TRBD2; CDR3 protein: CASSDGGTSGSYEQYF; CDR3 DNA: TGTGCCAGTAGTGATGGAGGGACTAGCGGGTCCTACGAGCAGTACTTC
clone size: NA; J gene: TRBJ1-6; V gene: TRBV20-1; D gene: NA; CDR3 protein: CSASTEYNSPLHF; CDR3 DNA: TGCAGTGCTAGTACGGAATATAATTCACCCCTCCACTTT
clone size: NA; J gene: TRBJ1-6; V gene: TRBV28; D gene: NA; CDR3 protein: CASTNLGGHYNSPLHF; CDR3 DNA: TGTGCCAGCACCAACCTGGGGGGACACTATAATTCACCCCTCCACTTT
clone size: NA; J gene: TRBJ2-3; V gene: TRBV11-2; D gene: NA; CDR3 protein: CASQVEAGGGRTDTQYF; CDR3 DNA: TGTGCCAGTCAAGTGGAGGCAGGGGGCGGGAGAACAGATACGCAGTATTTT
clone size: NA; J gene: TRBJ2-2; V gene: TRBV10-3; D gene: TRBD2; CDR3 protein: CAISETAGGPGTGELFF; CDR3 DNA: TGTGCCATCAGTGAAACGGCGGGGGGGCCGGGCACCGGGGAGCTGTTTTTT
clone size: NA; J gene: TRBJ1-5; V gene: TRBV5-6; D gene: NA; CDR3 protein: CASSLRVGSNQPQHF; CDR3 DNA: TGTGCCAGCAGCTTAAGGGTCGGTAGCAATCAGCCCCAGCATTTT
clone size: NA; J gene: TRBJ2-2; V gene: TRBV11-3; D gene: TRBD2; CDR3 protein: CASSLRSLGGGGTGELFF; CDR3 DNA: TGTGCCAGCAGCTTAAGGTCGTTAGGCGGGGGTGGCACCGGGGAGCTGTTTTTT
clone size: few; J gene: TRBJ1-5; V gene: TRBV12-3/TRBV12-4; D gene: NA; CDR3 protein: CASSFQGFQPQHF; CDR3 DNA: TGTGCCAGCAGTTTCCAAGGGTTTCAGCCCCAGCATTTT
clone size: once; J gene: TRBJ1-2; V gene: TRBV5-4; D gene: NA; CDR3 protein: CASSASGYGYTF; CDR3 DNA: TGTGCCAGCAGCGCGTCCGGGTATGGCTACACCTTC
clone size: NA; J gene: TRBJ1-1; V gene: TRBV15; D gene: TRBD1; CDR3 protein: CATSRAYAGTAEAFF; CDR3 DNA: TGTGCCACCAGCAGAGCATACGCGGGGACAGCTGAAGCTTTCTTT
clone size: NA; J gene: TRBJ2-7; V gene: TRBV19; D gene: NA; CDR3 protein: CASSMGGPYEQYF; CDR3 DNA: TGTGCCAGTAGTATGGGGGGCCCCTACGAGCAGTACTTC
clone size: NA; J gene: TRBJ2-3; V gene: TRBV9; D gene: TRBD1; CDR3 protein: CASTGTGGTDTQYF; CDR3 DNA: TGTGCCAGCACCGGGACAGGGGGCACAGATACGCAGTATTTT
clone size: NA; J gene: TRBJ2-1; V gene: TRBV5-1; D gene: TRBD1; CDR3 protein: CASSYGQGADEQFF; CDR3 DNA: TGCGCCAGCAGTTACGGACAGGGGGCCGATGAGCAGTTCTTC
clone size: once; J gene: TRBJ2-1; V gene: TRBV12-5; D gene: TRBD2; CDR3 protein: CASGRGGPTAYNEQFF; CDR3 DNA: TGTGCTAGTGGTCGGGGGGGGCCGACTGCCTACAATGAGCAGTTCTTC
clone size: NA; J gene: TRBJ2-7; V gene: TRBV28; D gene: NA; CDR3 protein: CASSFWGRATYEQYF; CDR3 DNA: TGTGCCAGCAGTTTTTGGGGCAGGGCTACCTACGAGCAGTACTTC
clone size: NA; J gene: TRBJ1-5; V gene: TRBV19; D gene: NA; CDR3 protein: CASSIGGKQPQHF; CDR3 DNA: TGTGCCAGTAGTATAGGGGGGAAACAGCCCCAGCATTTT
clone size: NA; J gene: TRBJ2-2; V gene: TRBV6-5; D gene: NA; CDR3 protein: CASSYYGTVTGELFF; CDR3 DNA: TGTGCCAGCAGTTACTACGGGACGGTAACCGGGGAGCTGTTTTTT
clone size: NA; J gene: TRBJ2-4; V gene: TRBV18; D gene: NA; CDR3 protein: CASSPENIQYF; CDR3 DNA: TGTGCCAGCTCACCGGAAAACATTCAGTACTTC
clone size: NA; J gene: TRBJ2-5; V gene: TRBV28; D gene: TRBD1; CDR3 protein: CASSRDSPDLQYF; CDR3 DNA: TGTGCCAGCAGTAGGGACAGCCCCGATCTCCAGTACTTC
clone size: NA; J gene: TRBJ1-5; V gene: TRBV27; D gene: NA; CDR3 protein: CASSPAGRSHNQPQHF; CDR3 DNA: TGTGCCAGCAGTCCCGCGGGTCGCAGCCACAATCAGCCCCAGCATTTT
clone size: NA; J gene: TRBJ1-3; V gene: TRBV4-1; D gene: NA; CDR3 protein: CASSQIPGHPSGNTIYF; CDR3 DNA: TGCGCCAGCAGCCAGATACCGGGACATCCCTCTGGAAACACCATATATTTT
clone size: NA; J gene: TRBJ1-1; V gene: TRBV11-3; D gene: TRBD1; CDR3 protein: CASSSVPGQGGTEAFF; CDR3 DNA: TGTGCCAGCAGCTCCGTCCCGGGACAGGGCGGCACTGAAGCTTTCTTT
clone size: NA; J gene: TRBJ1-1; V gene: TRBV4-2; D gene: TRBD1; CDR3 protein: CASSQDSQGAEAFF; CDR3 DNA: TGTGCCAGCAGCCAAGATAGTCAGGGGGCTGAAGCTTTCTTT
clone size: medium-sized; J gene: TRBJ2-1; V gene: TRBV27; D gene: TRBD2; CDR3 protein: CASSQHSSGRNNEQFF; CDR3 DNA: TGTGCCAGCAGTCAACATTCTAGCGGGAGAAACAATGAGCAGTTCTTC
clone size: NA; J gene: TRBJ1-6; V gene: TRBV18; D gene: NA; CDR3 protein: CASSPRQVDSNSPLHF; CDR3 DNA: TGTGCCAGCTCACCACGACAGGTGGACAGTAATTCACCCCTCCACTTT
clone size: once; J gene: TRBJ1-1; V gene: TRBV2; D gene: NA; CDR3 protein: CASRGGRNTEAFF; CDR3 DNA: TGTGCCAGCAGGGGGGGCAGGAACACTGAAGCTTTCTTT
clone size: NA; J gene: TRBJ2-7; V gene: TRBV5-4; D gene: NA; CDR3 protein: CASSLAHGYEQYF; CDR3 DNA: TGTGCCAGCAGCTTGGCCCACGGCTACGAGCAGTACTTC
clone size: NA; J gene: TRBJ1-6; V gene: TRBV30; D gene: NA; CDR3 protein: CAWSSAGSSYNSPLHF; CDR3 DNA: TGTGCCTGGAGTAGCGCAGGAAGCTCCTATAATTCACCCCTCCACTTT
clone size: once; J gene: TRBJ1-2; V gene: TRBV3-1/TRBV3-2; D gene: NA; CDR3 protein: CASSQVPDSGYTF; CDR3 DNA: TGTGCCAGCAGCCAAGTTCCCGACTCTGGCTACACCTTC
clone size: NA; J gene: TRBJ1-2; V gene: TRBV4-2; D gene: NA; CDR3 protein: CASSQYSGAGGYTF; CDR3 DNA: TGTGCCAGCAGCCAGTATTCCGGGGCAGGGGGCTACACCTTC
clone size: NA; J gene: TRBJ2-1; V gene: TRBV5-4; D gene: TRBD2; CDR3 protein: CASSLSSGGSYNEQFF; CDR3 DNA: TGTGCCAGCAGCTTGTCTAGCGGGGGTTCCTACAATGAGCAGTTCTTC
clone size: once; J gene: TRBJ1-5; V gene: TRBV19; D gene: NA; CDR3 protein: CASRDKIGQPQHF; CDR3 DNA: TGTGCCAGTAGGGATAAAATCGGACAGCCCCAGCATTTT
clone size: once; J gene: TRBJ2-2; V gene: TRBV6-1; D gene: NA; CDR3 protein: CASSALVGASNTGELFF; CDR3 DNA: TGTGCCAGCAGTGCGCTCGTCGGGGCTTCGAACACCGGGGAGCTGTTTTTT
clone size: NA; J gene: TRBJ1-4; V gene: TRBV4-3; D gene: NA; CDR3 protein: CASSQDLARGRYEKLFF; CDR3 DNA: TGCGCCAGCAGCCAAGACCTCGCCAGGGGCCGTTATGAAAAACTGTTTTTT
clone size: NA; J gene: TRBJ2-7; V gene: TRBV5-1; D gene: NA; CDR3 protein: CASSPVDAWAEQYF; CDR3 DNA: TGCGCCAGCAGCCCCGTCGACGCTTGGGCCGAGCAGTACTTC
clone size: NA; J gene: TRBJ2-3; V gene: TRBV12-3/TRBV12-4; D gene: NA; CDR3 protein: CASSLTDTQYF; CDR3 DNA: TGTGCCAGCAGCCTCACAGATACGCAGTATTTT
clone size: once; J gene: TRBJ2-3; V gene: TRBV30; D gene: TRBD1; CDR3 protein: CAWSPGQGTDTQYF; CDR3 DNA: TGTGCCTGGAGCCCTGGACAGGGGACAGATACGCAGTATTTT
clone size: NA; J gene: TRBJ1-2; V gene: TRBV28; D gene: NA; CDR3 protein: CASSFDRGYTF; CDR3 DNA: TGTGCCAGCAGTTTTGATCGTGGCTACACCTTC
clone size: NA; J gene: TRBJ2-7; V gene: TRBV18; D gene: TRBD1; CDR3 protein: CASSPRDRIVEQYF; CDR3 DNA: TGTGCCAGCTCACCCCGGGACAGGATTGTCGAGCAGTACTTC
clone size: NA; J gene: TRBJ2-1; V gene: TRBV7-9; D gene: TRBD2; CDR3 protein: CASRSAGGPGFF; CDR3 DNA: TGTGCCAGCAGATCTGCGGGGGGGCCAGGCTTCTTC